This T cell receptor (beta chain) was recovered during a study of cytomegalovirus exposure and HLA in healthy donors. This clone was found a few times. The antigen remains unidentified. Nominal health characterized the donors when sampled, though unrecorded immune exposures were likely. In the PCR, 60 Vbeta and 13 Jbeta primers were used. Clones were read by immunoSEQ multiplex PCR, and TCRdb kept only the in-frame ones, dropping some. The sample lists about 130,000 clones, roughly 18% occurring once. General study results and limits: Reported results showed that the classifier diagnosed cytomegalovirus status with high specificity and sensitivity. Later analysis suggested most CMV-associated TCR beta chains were HLA-restricted.

V shed 6 bases and J shed 1 base, with 10 bases lying between them. CDR3 length equals 13 residues. CDR1 and CDR2 (germline): MNHEY, SVGAGI. This sequence was found in a female donor in good health and CMV-seropositive. Sequenced sample: PBMCs. The chain recombines TRBV6-5 with TRBJ2-7; D gene ambiguous. The CDR3 DNA reads as TGTGCCAGCAGACTCACGGAGTCCTACGAGCAGTACTTC. Protein: CASRLTESYEQYF.